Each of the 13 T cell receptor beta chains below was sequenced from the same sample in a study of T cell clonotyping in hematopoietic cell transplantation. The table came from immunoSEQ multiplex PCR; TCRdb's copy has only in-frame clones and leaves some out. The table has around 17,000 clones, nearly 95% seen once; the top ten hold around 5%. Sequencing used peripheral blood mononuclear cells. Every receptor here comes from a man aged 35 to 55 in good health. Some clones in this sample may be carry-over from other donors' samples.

The CDR3 sequence is CASTRGTDTYEQYF. CDR3 sequence (DNA): TGTGCCAGCACACGGGGGACAGACACCTACGAGCAGTACTTC. This rearrangement joins TRBV6-1 to TRBJ2-7; possible D gene TRBD1, 7 bases. The CDR3 runs 14 residues. Germline V lookup: CDR1 MNHNS, CDR2 SASEGT. V was shortened by 7 bases and J by 2 bases, with 15 bases between the two germline ends.

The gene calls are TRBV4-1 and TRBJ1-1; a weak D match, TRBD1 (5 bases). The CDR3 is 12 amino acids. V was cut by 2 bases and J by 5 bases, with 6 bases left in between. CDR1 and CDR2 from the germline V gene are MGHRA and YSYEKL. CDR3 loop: CASSQQGTEAFF. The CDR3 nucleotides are TGCGCCAGCAGCCAACAGGGTACTGAAGCTTTCTTT.

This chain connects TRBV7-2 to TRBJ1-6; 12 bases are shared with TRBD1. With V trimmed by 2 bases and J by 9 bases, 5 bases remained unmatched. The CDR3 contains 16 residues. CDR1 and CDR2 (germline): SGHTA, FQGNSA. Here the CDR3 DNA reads TGTGCCAGCAGCTTATCGGTGGGACAGGGGGCTTCACCCCTCCACTTT. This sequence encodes CASSLSVGQGASPLHF.

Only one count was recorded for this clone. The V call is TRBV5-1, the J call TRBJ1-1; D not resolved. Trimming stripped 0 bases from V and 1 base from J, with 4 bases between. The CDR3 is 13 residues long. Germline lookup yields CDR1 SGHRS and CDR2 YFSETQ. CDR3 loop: CASSLVPNTEAFF. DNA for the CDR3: TGCGCCAGCAGCTTGGTGCCGAACACTGAAGCTTTCTTT.

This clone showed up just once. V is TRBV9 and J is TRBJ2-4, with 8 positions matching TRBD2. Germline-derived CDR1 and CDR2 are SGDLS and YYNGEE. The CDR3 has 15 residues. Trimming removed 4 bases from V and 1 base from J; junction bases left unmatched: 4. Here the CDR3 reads CASSPSGLAKNIQYF. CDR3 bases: TGTGCCAGCAGCCCTAGCGGGTTGGCCAAAAACATTCAGTACTTC.

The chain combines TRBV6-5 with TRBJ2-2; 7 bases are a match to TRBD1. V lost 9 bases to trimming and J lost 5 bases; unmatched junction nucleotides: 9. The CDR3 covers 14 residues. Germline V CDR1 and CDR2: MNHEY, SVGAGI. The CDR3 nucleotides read TGTGCCAGTCTCAACAGGGGATATACCGGGGAGCTGTTTTTT. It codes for CASLNRGYTGELFF.

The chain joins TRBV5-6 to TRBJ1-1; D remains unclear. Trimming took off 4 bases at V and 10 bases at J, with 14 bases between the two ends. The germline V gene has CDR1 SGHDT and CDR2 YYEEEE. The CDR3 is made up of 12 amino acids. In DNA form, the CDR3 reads TGTGCCAGCAGCCAAAAATGGGAGGGAGCTTTCTTT. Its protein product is CASSQKWEGAFF.

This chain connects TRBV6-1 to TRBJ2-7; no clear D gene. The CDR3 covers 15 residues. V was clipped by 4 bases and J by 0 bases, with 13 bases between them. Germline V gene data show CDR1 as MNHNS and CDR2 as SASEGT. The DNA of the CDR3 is TGTGCCAGCAGTGTCGGGCCCTACCCCTCCTACGAGCAGTACTTC. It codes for CASSVGPYPSYEQYF.

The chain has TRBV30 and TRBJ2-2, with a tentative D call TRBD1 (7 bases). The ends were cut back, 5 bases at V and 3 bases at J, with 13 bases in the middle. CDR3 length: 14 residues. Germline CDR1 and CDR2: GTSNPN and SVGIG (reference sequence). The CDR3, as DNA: TGTGCCTGGCAGGGGGGAGGCGACACCGGGGAGCTGTTTTTT. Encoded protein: CAWQGGGDTGELFF.

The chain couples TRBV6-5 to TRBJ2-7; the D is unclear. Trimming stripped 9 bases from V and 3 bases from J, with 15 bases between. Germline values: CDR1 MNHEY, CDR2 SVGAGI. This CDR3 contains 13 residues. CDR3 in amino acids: CASEPSHGYEQYF. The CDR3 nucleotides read TGTGCCAGTGAACCCTCCCATGGCTACGAGCAGTACTTC.

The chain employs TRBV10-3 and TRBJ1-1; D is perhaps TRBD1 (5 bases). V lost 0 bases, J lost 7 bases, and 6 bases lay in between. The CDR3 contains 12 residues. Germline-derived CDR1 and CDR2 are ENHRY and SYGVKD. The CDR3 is CAISESRGEAFF. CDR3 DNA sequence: TGTGCCATCAGTGAGTCGAGGGGTGAAGCTTTCTTT.

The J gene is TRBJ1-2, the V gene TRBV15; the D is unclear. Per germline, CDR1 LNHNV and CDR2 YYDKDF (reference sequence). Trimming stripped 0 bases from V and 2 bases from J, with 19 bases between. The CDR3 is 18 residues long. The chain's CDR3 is CATSRDFTDAWRNYGYTF. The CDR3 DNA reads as TGTGCCACCAGCAGAGATTTTACAGACGCCTGGCGGAACTATGGCTACACCTTC.

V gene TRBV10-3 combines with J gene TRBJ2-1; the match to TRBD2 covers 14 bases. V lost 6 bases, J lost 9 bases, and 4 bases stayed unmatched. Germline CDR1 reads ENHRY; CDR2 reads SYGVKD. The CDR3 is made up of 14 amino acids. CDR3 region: CAIRGLAGDGEQFF. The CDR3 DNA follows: TGTGCCATCAGGGGACTAGCGGGGGACGGTGAGCAGTTCTTC.